This T cell receptor beta chain was identified during a study of blood T cell repertoires in COVID-19. This clone was observed a single time. As originally analysed: By means of reference gene primer amplification, nucleated cell counts were estimated. The method was immunoSEQ multiplex PCR; TCRdb's version includes in-frame clones alone and lacks a portion of them. V, J and clone size are taken as reported in that table, and D and trimming were inferred from the DNA itself. The sample yields about 130,000 clones, 90% seen once. This TCR came from a man aged 45 to 65 with active COVID-19. The sequenced sample consisted of peripheral blood.

CDR3 sequence: CASSVVQGVGETQYF. In nucleotides, the CDR3 is TGTGCCAGCAGCGTGGTACAGGGGGTGGGGGAGACCCAGTACTTC. This chain joins TRBV7-9 and TRBJ2-5; TRBD1 agrees at 8 bases. The V gene's germline CDR1 is SEHNR and CDR2 FQNEAQ (reference sequence). The length of the CDR3 is 15 residues. The J segment lost 5 bases and the V segment lost 5 bases, leaving 10 bases of the junction unmatched.